The entry that follows covers one TCR beta chain sequence. This clone came up once. Its antigen target is currently unknown. Mismatch with germline at one junction end may stem from a read error. The data originate from a study of cytomegalovirus exposure and HLA in healthy donors (dated by TCRdb to about 2017). Broadly, across the study: The 500 to 700 repertoires of the first cohort and the 110 or so validation repertoires were produced on the same platform, according to a later analysis. The study aimed to test whether cataloging public T cell receptors could reveal signatures of past pathogen exposure. Besides the first cohort of hundreds of subjects, a separate validation cohort made up of 120 different subjects was used. To predict cytomegalovirus infection status, the study brought together high-throughput TCR immunosequencing, statistical association of individual TCRs with disease status, and machine learning. General findings and caveats noted by the study authors: It was suggested by the authors that the approach could potentially be generalized to other disease states and immunological phenotypes. A later analysis lacked HLA typing for the validation cohort, so it scored co-occurrence in that cohort across all 110 or so repertoires. While some public TCRs were present in many individuals, most TCR sequences turned up only very rarely across donors. In a later analysis, TCRs clustered in the first cohort were found to also tend to co-occur in the 120 or so validation repertoires, with 94% of cluster scores above 0. The study gave a list of some 150 TCR beta chains associated with cytomegalovirus. A few of the identified cytomegalovirus-associated TCR beta chains were confirmed in vitro to be specific for cytomegalovirus antigens. In both the original and validation cohorts, the classifier was reported to diagnose cytomegalovirus status with high specificity and sensitivity.

Library prep was done by the immunoSEQ multiplex PCR assay. As for the authors' bioinformatics: To diagnose cytomegalovirus status from the catalog of TCR beta chain sequences, a statistical classification framework was built. Here the immuneACCESS table is served through TCRdb, limited to in-frame sequences with V and J called. Missing clones are a known gap in these copies; in checked studies unresolved V genes cover under half, and the rest lacks a known reason. The V and J calls and the clone size are those of that table, but D and trimming were determined from the DNA. Here the sample has about 130,000 clones; around 94% occur a single time. Clones ranked in the top ten supply less than 1.5% of the sample. The CDR3 measures 16 amino acids from cysteine to phenylalanine. Solely the CDR3 DNA is kept, with 48 bases framed from the first base. CDR1 and CDR2 are read off the germline V gene as SGHRS and YFSETQ.

Donors formed part of the validation cohort, which comprised about 120 subjects and was distinct from the first cohort of 550 to 850 subjects. Sequencing was carried out using PBMCs. The chain is encoded by TRBV5-1 joined to TRBJ2-2, with 14 central nucleotides matching TRBD2. This TCR was recovered from a young woman in good health and CMV-seronegative. At the DNA level, the sequence is TGCGCCAGCACCTTGGGGACTAGCGGGGGACCCGGGGAGCTGTTTTTT. Protein translation: CASTLGTSGGPGELFF.